Each of the 7 T cell receptor beta chains below was sequenced from the same sample in a study of a mutant IDH1 vaccine in newly diagnosed glioma. Time point given: week 23, last vaccination. Every single dose of the vaccine, 300 ug of mutant IDH1 20-mer peptide, came with topical imiquimod. Here immunoSEQ multiplex PCR was the method, and the copy in TCRdb shows in-frame clones only, minus some. The table records approximately 35,000 clones, roughly 90% of them present only once. Their antigen targets remain unknown. The sample was PBMCs, taken from a glioma patient whose treatment included an IDH1 peptide vaccine. The receptors derive from a middle-aged man with glioma.

The chain joins TRBV5-5 to TRBJ2-3, with a weak D call TRBD1 (6 bases). Trimming cost V 4 bases and J 1 base, with 10 bases left between them. CDR3 length equals 14 residues. Germline CDR1 reads SGHKS; CDR2 reads YYEKEE (reference sequence). The CDR3 loop is CASSPRTGTDTQYF. The CDR3 DNA reads TGTGCCAGCAGCCCTAGGACAGGCACAGATACGCAGTATTTT.

The chain couples TRBV18 to TRBJ1-4; TRBD1 is a possible D gene (5 bases). CDR3 size: 17 residues. Per the germline V gene, CDR1 is KGHSH and CDR2 is LQKENI. V was pared by 6 bases and J by 0 bases, with 17 bases between. The CDR3 reads CASSPKGTEATNEKLFF. The CDR3 DNA reads TGTGCCAGCTCCCCCAAAGGGACGGAAGCAACTAATGAAAAACTGTTTTTT.

This chain links TRBV10-3 with TRBJ2-3; D may be TRBD1 (8 bases). The CDR3 consists of 15 residues. Per germline, CDR1 ENHRY and CDR2 SYGVKD. The germline V and J ends were trimmed by 4 bases and 3 bases, with 14 bases remaining between them. CDR3 sequence reads: CAISADRGGTDTQYF. CDR3 bases: TGTGCCATCAGTGCTGACAGGGGAGGGACAGATACGCAGTATTTT.

The chain carries TRBV10-1 and TRBJ2-5; tentative D call: TRBD2 (6 bases). V lost 7 bases, J lost 4 bases, and 19 bases lay in between. CDR3 length equals 15 residues. Germline values: CDR1 WNHNN, CDR2 SYGVQD (reference sequence). CDR3: CASTNSLRRGETQYF. As DNA, the CDR3 is TGCGCCAGCACCAATTCTTTACGGAGGGGAGAGACCCAGTACTTC.

The chain couples TRBV7-9 to TRBJ2-3; TRBD1 aligns across 10 bases. The V gene end was trimmed by 5 bases and the J gene end by 4 bases; junction bases not matched to a gene: 9. This CDR3 contains 16 residues. Germline-derived CDR1 and CDR2 are SEHNR and FQNEAQ (reference sequence). The CDR3 sequence: CASSTTTGGWADTQYF. CDR3 nucleotide sequence: TGTGCCAGCAGCACTACGACAGGGGGCTGGGCAGATACGCAGTATTTT.

This clone was found once. The rearrangement joins TRBV27 to TRBJ2-3, with 14 nucleotides matching TRBD2. The CDR3 consists of 20 residues. The V gene end was trimmed by 3 bases and the J gene end by 1 base; junction bases not matched to a gene: 12. Germline V CDR1 and CDR2: MNHEY, SMNVEV (reference sequence). This CDR3 reads CASSLVPGLAGARGTDTQYF. CDR3 coding DNA: TGTGCCAGCAGTTTGGTTCCGGGACTAGCGGGAGCGAGGGGCACAGATACGCAGTATTTT.

This rearrangement joins TRBV30 to TRBJ2-3; TRBD1 is a possible D gene (6 bases). The germline V gene has CDR1 GTSNPN and CDR2 SVGIG (reference sequence). The CDR3 loop spans 12 amino acids. V lost 1 base to trimming and J lost 6 bases, with 8 bases between them. This chain's CDR3 is CAWSDRADTQYF. DNA of the CDR3: TGTGCCTGGAGTGACAGGGCGGATACGCAGTATTTT.